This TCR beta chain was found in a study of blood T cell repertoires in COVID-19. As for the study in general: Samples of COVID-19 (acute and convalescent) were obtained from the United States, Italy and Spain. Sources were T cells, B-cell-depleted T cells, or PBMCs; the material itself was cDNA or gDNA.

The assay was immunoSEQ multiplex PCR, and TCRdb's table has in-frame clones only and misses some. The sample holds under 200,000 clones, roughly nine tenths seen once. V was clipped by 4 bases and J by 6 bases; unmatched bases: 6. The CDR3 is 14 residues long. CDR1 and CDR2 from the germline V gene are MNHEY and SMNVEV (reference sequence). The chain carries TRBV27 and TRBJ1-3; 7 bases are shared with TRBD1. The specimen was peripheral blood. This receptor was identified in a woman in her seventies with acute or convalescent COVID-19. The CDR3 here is CASSSTGRKNTIYF. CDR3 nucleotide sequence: TGTGCCAGCAGTTCGACAGGGCGAAAAAACACCATATATTTT.